This TCR beta chain was sequenced during a study of T cell responses to AZD1222 COVID-19 vaccine. Across the study: Second doses were pooled across both intervals (about 4 or about 12 weeks). Findings and limits, study-wide: The sample set comprised mostly white British donors with more females, and clonal diversity was possibly underestimated. Within unmutated variant regions lay the reported targets of nearly half of spike-specific TCRs.

In regard to this clone: As yet, its antigen is unknown.

Germline values: CDR1 SGHTA, CDR2 FQGNSA. The CDR3 is 13 amino acids. V gave up 3 bases and J gave up 3 bases; unmatched junction bases: 1. Sequenced by immunoSEQ multiplex PCR; TCRdb stores in-frame clones only, minus some. The sample holds some 120,000 clones, about 85% seen once. The chain employs TRBV7-2 and TRBJ2-5; 7 bases line up with TRBD1. The material sequenced was peripheral blood, taken on day 0 of AZD1222 vaccination. This TCR was recovered from an adult in good health. The CDR3 protein is CASSLTGKETQYF. For the CDR3, the DNA is TGTGCCAGCAGCTTGACAGGGAAAGAGACCCAGTACTTC.